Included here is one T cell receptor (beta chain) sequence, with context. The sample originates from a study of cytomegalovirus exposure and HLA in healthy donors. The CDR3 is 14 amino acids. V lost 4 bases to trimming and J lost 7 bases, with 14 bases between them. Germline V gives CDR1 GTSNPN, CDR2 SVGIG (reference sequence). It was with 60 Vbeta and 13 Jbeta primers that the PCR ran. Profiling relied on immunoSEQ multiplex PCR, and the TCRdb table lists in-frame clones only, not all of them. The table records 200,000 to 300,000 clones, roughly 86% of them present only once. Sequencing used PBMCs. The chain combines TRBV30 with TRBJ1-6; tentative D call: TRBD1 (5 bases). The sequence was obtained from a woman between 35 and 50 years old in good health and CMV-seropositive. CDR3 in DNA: TGTGCCTGGACTAGGGGCGCGGAAAATTCACCCCTCCACTTT. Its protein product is CAWTRGAENSPLHF.